Included here is one T cell receptor (beta chain) sequence, with context. The source of the sample is a study of technical replicates of blood from a few donors. The V and J ends lost 0 bases and 6 bases, in that order; junction bases with no gene match: 11. The germline gives CDR1 MNHNS, CDR2 SASEGT. CDR3 length equals 17 residues. Sequencing was performed with immunoSEQ multiplex PCR; in TCRdb, only in-frame clones are kept and a portion is missing. The data show 68,000 or so clones, 95% to 97% seen once. The receptor was derived from a human donor in good health. The material sequenced was T cells isolated from PBMCs. J is TRBJ1-5 and V is TRBV6-1; 7 nucleotides line up with TRBD1. CDR3 sequence reads: CASSEASWPDRVQPQHF. The CDR3 bases are TGTGCCAGCAGTGAAGCCTCTTGGCCCGACAGGGTTCAGCCCCAGCATTTT.